This TCR beta chain stems from a study of cytomegalovirus exposure and HLA in healthy donors. In regard to this clone: Its antigen is still unknown.

Sequenced by immunoSEQ multiplex PCR; TCRdb stores in-frame clones only, minus some. The table records around 180,000 clones, more than 80% of them present only once. Findings and caveats of the study: Specific recognition of CMV antigens was confirmed in vitro for a few chains (all CMV-associated). The classifier reportedly diagnosed cytomegalovirus status with high sensitivity and specificity. The tendency of first-cohort TCR clusters to co-occur in the 90 to 150 validation repertoires emerged from a later analysis.

V shed 2 bases and J shed 2 bases, with 7 bases lying between them. The CDR3 sequence is 13 residues long. Germline V gene lookup returns CDR1 MNHNY and CDR2 SVGAGI (reference sequence). The receptor was derived from a man aged 18 to 30 in good health and CMV-seropositive. The V and J genes are TRBV6-6 and TRBJ2-7; D call uncertain. The specimen sequenced was PBMCs. The CDR3 DNA reads TGTGCCAGCAGTTACGGAGAGGCCTACGAGCAGTACTTC. Translated: CASSYGEAYEQYF.